The rows below give T cell receptor beta chains drawn from one sample of a study of blood T cell repertoires in COVID-19. Some clones are missing from TCRdb's copy, which holds only in-frame ones; the method was immunoSEQ multiplex PCR. Here the sample spans 320,000 or so clones, 85% being singletons. The sequenced sample consisted of PBMCs or T cells enriched from blood (not recorded which). All receptors derive from a woman aged 30 to 39 who had been exposed to COVID-19. CDR3s include the opening cysteine and the closing phenylalanine or tryptophan. A D gene is named only where the DNA matches it firmly. Part of the rows lack a size; the others show once, few, many or a class for expanded clones.

>TRBV28|TRBD1|TRBJ1-2|NA
CASRLTDRGYGYTF
TGTGCCAGCAGACTCACGGACAGGGGTTATGGCTACACCTTC
>TRBV6-5|TRBD2|TRBJ2-1|NA
CASSYAGGRNEQFF
TGTGCCAGCAGTTACGCGGGAGGGCGCAATGAGCAGTTCTTC
>TRBV11-2|TRBD1|TRBJ2-7|NA
CASSFAPGGRSYEQYF
TGTGCCAGCAGCTTTGCCCCAGGGGGTCGGTCCTACGAGCAGTACTTC
>TRBV5-1|NA|TRBJ2-3|NA
CSLQLAADTQYF
TGCTCCCTCCAACTAGCAGCAGATACGCAGTATTTT
>TRBV5-1|NA|TRBJ2-2|few
CASSRHQKNTGELFF
TGCGCCAGCAGCCGACACCAAAAGAACACCGGGGAGCTGTTTTTT
>TRBV19|TRBD1|TRBJ2-7|once
CASSTDRSTYEQYF
TGTGCCAGTAGTACGGACAGGAGCACCTACGAGCAGTACTTC
>TRBV28|NA|TRBJ2-2|NA
CASSSGGSTGELFF
TGTGCCAGCAGTTCAGGGGGGAGCACCGGGGAGCTGTTTTTT
>TRBV28|TRBD1|TRBJ2-2|NA
CASKPGQGVTGELFF
TGTGCCAGCAAACCGGGACAGGGAGTTACCGGGGAGCTGTTTTTT
>TRBV7-3|TRBD2|TRBJ2-7|few
CASSPGGAGGYEQYF
TGTGCCAGCAGTCCGGGGGGAGCGGGCGGTTACGAGCAGTACTTC
>TRBV30|NA|TRBJ1-3|once
CACQSSADSGNTIYF
TGTGCCTGCCAGTCGTCCGCGGACTCTGGAAACACCATATATTTT
>TRBV19|NA|TRBJ1-1|NA
CASSLTGMNTEAFF
TGTGCCAGTAGTTTAACAGGGATGAACACTGAAGCTTTCTTT
>TRBV7-2|NA|TRBJ1-4|NA
CASSDLEGGNEKLFF
TGTGCCAGCAGCGATCTTGAAGGGGGAAATGAAAAACTGTTTTTT
>TRBV25-1|NA|TRBJ2-1|NA
CASRATGGGWSSYNEQFF
TGTGCCAGCAGGGCGACTGGGGGAGGTTGGAGCTCCTACAATGAGCAGTTCTTC
>TRBV19|TRBD1|TRBJ1-1|few
CASSIERTGTEAFF
TGTGCCAGTAGTATAGAAAGGACAGGCACTGAAGCTTTCTTT
>TRBV25-1|NA|TRBJ1-5|NA
CASSEAGRYQPQHF
TGTGCCAGCAGTGAGGCAGGGCGGTATCAGCCCCAGCATTTT
>TRBV4-1|NA|TRBJ2-1|NA
CASSQGLRQFF
TGCGCCAGCAGCCAAGGTCTCAGGCAGTTCTTC
>TRBV4-1|NA|TRBJ2-7|few
CASSQERSGYEQYF
TGCGCCAGCAGCCAAGAACGGTCAGGCTACGAGCAGTACTTC
>TRBV7-2|NA|TRBJ2-3|NA
CASSTSVAGTDTQYF
NA
>TRBV28|NA|TRBJ1-5|few
CASRLSNQPQHF
TGTGCCAGCCGGTTGAGCAATCAGCCCCAGCATTTT
>TRBV3-1/TRBV3-2|NA|TRBJ1-2|NA
CASSQGRVRGYGYTF
TGTGCCAGCAGCCAAGGTCGAGTTCGGGGTTATGGCTACACCTTC
>TRBV9|TRBD1|TRBJ1-1|NA
CASSPGRGRGTEAFF
TGTGCCAGCAGCCCAGGCAGGGGGCGAGGCACTGAAGCTTTCTTT
>TRBV7-9|TRBD1|TRBJ1-4|NA
CASSGDRGGNEKLFF
TGTGCCAGCAGCGGCGACAGGGGCGGTAATGAAAAACTGTTTTTT
>TRBV9|TRBD1|TRBJ1-1|NA
CASSVGGWDRREAFF
TGTGCCAGCAGCGTAGGAGGATGGGACAGGCGGGAAGCTTTCTTT
>TRBV18|NA|TRBJ1-5|NA
CASSPTGGGNQPQHF
TGTGCCAGCTCACCCACCGGGGGAGGCAATCAGCCCCAGCATTTT
>TRBV4-1|NA|TRBJ2-6|NA
CASSQEAASGANVLTF
TGCGCCAGCAGCCAAGAGGCTGCATCTGGGGCCAACGTCCTGACTTTC
>TRBV19|NA|TRBJ1-2|few
CASSMPRGNYGYTF
TGTGCCAGTAGTATGCCCAGGGGTAACTATGGCTACACCTTC
>TRBV4-1|NA|TRBJ2-2|NA
CASSRGSNTGELFF
TGCGCCAGCAGCCGGGGCAGTAACACCGGGGAGCTGTTTTTT
>TRBV4-3|NA|TRBJ2-3|NA
CASSHYRDLVQDTQYF
TGCGCCAGCAGCCATTACCGGGACTTGGTTCAAGATACGCAGTATTTT
>TRBV5-1|NA|TRBJ2-2|NA
CASSLRLDTGELFF
TGCGCCAGCAGCTTGAGACTGGACACCGGGGAGCTGTTTTTT